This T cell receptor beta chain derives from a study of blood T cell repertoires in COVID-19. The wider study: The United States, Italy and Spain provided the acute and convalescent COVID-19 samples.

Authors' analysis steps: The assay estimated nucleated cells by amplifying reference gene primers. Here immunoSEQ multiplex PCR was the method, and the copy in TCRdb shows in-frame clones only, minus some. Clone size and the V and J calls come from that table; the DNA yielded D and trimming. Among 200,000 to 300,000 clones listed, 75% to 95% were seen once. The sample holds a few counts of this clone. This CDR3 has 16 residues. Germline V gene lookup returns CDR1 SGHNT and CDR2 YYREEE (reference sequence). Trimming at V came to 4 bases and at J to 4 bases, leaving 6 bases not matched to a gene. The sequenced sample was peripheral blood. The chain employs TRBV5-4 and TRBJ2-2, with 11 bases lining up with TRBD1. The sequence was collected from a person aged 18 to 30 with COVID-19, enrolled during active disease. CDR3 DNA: TGTGCCAGCAGCCCCGGACAGGGGGCGATCACCGGGGAGCTGTTTTTT. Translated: CASSPGQGAITGELFF.